These 14 T cell receptor beta chains came from one sample sequenced in a study of shared clonotypes between healthy human individuals. Libraries were prepared by immunoSEQ multiplex PCR; TCRdb keeps only in-frame clonotypes and omits some of them. The sample shows around 500,000 clones, roughly four fifths of them seen only once. The sequenced sample was PBMCs. These receptors were collected from a middle-aged woman in good health. Some clones in this sample may be carry-over from other donors' samples.

This chain joins TRBV6-1 and TRBJ1-1, with TRBD1 identical over 9 bases. CDR1 MNHNS and CDR2 SASEGT come from the germline V gene. The CDR3 contains 15 residues. The trim removed 6 bases at V and 2 bases at J, leaving 7 bases unmatched. The CDR3 here is CASRVTDRGNTEAFF. The CDR3 DNA reads TGTGCCAGCAGAGTAACGGACAGGGGCAACACTGAAGCTTTCTTT.

In regard to this clone: The sample has other DNA sequences that encode this CDR3 too. The DNA for the CDR3 is TGCAGCGTAGACCGTGGAAACACCATATATTTT. It is translated as CSVDRGNTIYF. V is TRBV29-1 and J is TRBJ1-3, with D uncertain. V was shortened by 6 bases and J by 3 bases, with 6 bases between the two germline ends. The CDR3 loop spans 11 amino acids. Germline assignment: CDR1 SQVTM and CDR2 ANQGSEA.

The chain employs TRBV5-4 and TRBJ1-4; maybe TRBD1 (5 bases). Between the trimmed V and J ends, which lost 1 base and 2 bases, there was a span of 12 bases. The length of the CDR3 is 16 residues. Germline V gene sequence: CDR1 SGHNT, CDR2 YYREEE (reference sequence). CDR3: CASSLRLGTTNEKLFF. CDR3 sequence (DNA): TGTGCCAGCAGCTTGAGACTGGGGACTACTAATGAAAAACTGTTTTTT.

The rearrangement uses TRBV5-1 and TRBJ2-2; D is unclear. V lost 4 bases, J lost 4 bases, and 11 bases lay in between. The CDR3 covers 14 residues. Per the germline V gene, CDR1 is SGHRS and CDR2 is YFSETQ. The CDR3 DNA reads TGCGCCAGCAGCCCGTTAGGTGCCACCGGGGAGCTGTTTTTT. It specifies CASSPLGATGELFF.

The chain combines TRBV19 with TRBJ2-7, with 10 bases aligning to TRBD1. The CDR3 totals 16 residues. Germline CDR1 and CDR2: LNHDA and SQIVND (reference sequence). Germline trimming cut 4 bases from V and 2 bases from J; bases unmatched to any gene: 8. As DNA, the CDR3 is TGTGCCAGTAGTAGCCCCGGGACAGGGGTTCCCTACGAGCAGTACTTC. Protein product: CASSSPGTGVPYEQYF.

This clone has only one observation. The CDR3 sequence is CASSQDWGLPNEKLFF. The CDR3 coding sequence is TGCGCCAGCAGCCAAGATTGGGGGCTGCCTAATGAAAAACTGTTTTTT. V is TRBV4-1 and J is TRBJ1-4, with D possibly TRBD1 on 6 matching bases. Looked up from germline, CDR1 is MGHRA and CDR2 is YSYEKL. The CDR3 totals 16 residues. Between the trimmed V and J ends, which lost 0 bases and 3 bases, there was a span of 11 bases.

The V and J genes are TRBV18 and TRBJ2-7; D may be TRBD2 (6 bases). With 3 bases removed from V and 0 bases from J, the gap between germline ends came to 15 bases. The CDR3 is 16 amino acids. CDR1 and CDR2 from the germline V gene are KGHSH and LQKENI. CDR3 region: CASSPPGLAFSYEQYF. The CDR3 DNA follows: TGTGCCAGCTCACCTCCCGGGCTAGCGTTCTCCTACGAGCAGTACTTC.

The chain uses TRBV4-1 and TRBJ1-4, with 9 bases that match TRBD1. This CDR3 contains 16 residues. Looked up from germline, CDR1 is MGHRA and CDR2 is YSYEKL. V was clipped by 4 bases and J by 7 bases; unmatched bases: 10. The CDR3 nucleotides read TGCGCCAGCAGCCGAGTTGGACAGGGGTATTTTGAAAAACTGTTTTTT. Encoded protein: CASSRVGQGYFEKLFF.

This clone was detected ten times or more. Other DNA variants within this sample encode the same CDR3. V is TRBV30 and J is TRBJ1-5, with 9 bases that match TRBD1. CDR1 is GTSNPN, CDR2 SVGIG, per germline (reference sequence). V shed 2 bases, J shed 4 bases, and the junction held 3 bases outside the gene matches. The CDR3 contains 14 residues. In DNA, the CDR3 is TGTGCCTGGAGTACACAGGGGGCGAATCAGCCCCAGCATTTT. The encoded protein is CAWSTQGANQPQHF.

The V gene is TRBV7-9, the J gene TRBJ2-1, with D hard to call. From germline, CDR1 is SEHNR and CDR2 FQNEAQ (reference sequence). CDR3 size: 12 residues. Trimming left V 1 base short and J 10 bases short, with 8 bases between. CDR3 nucleotides: TGTGCCAGCAGCTTAGGGGGTAGAGAGCAGTTCTTC. Its translation is CASSLGGREQFF.

The chain has TRBV5-1 and TRBJ2-2; no firm D call. Looked up from germline, CDR1 is SGHRS and CDR2 is YFSETQ. With 2 bases removed from V and 1 base from J, the gap between germline ends came to 15 bases. The length of the CDR3 is 17 residues. The CDR3 spells CASSFLVDAGNTGELFF. CDR3 sequence (DNA): TGCGCCAGCAGCTTCCTCGTGGATGCCGGGAACACCGGGGAGCTGTTTTTT.

A remark on this clone: At one boundary the junction diverges from the germline segment, which might be a read error. This chain uses TRBV6-6 with TRBJ1-4; the D gene is possibly TRBD1 (6 bases). Germline CDR1 and CDR2: MNHNY and SVGAGI (reference sequence). CDR3 length equals 16 residues. CDR3 loop: CASSYPIRGTNEKLSF. CDR3 DNA sequence: TGTGCCAGCAGTTACCCCATCAGGGGAACTAATGAAAAACTGTCTTTT.

The CDR3 protein is CASSRGTSGFDEQFF. CDR3 DNA: TGTGCCAGCAGCCGCGGGACTAGCGGTTTCGATGAGCAGTTCTTC. V gene TRBV7-9 combines with J gene TRBJ2-1, with 11 bases fitting TRBD2. With V trimmed by 5 bases and J by 8 bases, 8 bases remained unmatched. Looked up from germline, CDR1 is SEHNR and CDR2 is FQNEAQ (reference sequence). The CDR3 extends over 15 amino acids. Supplemented by reference TRBV7-9 and TRBJ2-1, the full variable domain reads DTGVSQNPRHKITKRGQNVTFRCDPISEHNRLYWYRQTLGQGPEFLTYFQNEAQLEKSRLLSDRFSAERPKGSFSTLEIQRTEQGDSAMYLCASSRGTSGFDEQFFGPGTRLTVL.

As to this clone: A far larger clone is only one base removed, so a read error is likely. The V gene is TRBV18, the J gene TRBJ1-2; D possibly corresponds to TRBD1 (6 bases). V lost 7 bases and J 3 bases, leaving 24 bases between the germline ends. The CDR3 extends over 17 amino acids. The germline V gene has CDR1 KGHSH and CDR2 LQKENI. The CDR3: CASLRTGPSQGYYGYTF. The DNA of the CDR3 is TGTGCCAGCTTACGAACAGGGCCCTCCCAGGGCTACTATGGCTACACCTTC.